This record looks at one TCR beta chain sequence and its context. Its antigen specificity is not known. Base qualities are not recorded, but no much larger clone differs from it by a single base. The data derive from a study of cytomegalovirus exposure and HLA in healthy donors (dated by TCRdb to the late 2010s). The study in broad terms: The 670 or so repertoires of the first cohort and the roughly 120 validation repertoires were produced on the same platform, according to a later analysis. The aim of the study was to test whether cataloging public T cell receptors could identify signatures of past pathogen exposure. Besides the first cohort of around 670 subjects, a separate validation cohort made up of 95 to 150 different subjects was used. The study combined high-throughput TCR immunosequencing, statistical association of individual TCRs with disease status, and machine learning to predict cytomegalovirus infection status.

Overall study results and their limits: A later analysis had no HLA typing for the validation cohort, so co-occurrence there was scored across all 110 or so repertoires. In both the original and validation cohorts, the classifier was reported to diagnose cytomegalovirus status with high specificity and sensitivity. In a later analysis, TCRs clustered in the first cohort were found to also tend to co-occur in the roughly 110 validation repertoires, with 94% of cluster scores above 0. A few of the identified cytomegalovirus-associated TCR beta chains were confirmed in vitro to be specific for cytomegalovirus antigens. Most TCR sequences were observed very rarely across donors, whereas some public TCRs were present in many individuals. In the study, about 150 TCR beta chains were listed as associated with cytomegalovirus. The authors suggested that the approach could potentially be extended to other disease states and immunological phenotypes.

From cysteine to phenylalanine, the CDR3 is 17 amino acids long. Only CDR3 DNA remains: 51 bases, in frame from the first base. Reading the germline V gene gives CDR1 SGHAT and CDR2 FQNNGV. Between the V and J ends, shortened by 4 bases and 0 bases respectively, the junction contains 18 bases. Donors formed part of the validation cohort, which comprised about 120 subjects and was distinct from the first cohort of 666 subjects. The library was produced with the immunoSEQ multiplex PCR assay. For the original study's pipeline: A statistical classification framework was developed to diagnose cytomegalovirus status using the catalog of TCR beta chain sequences. Here the immuneACCESS table is served through TCRdb, limited to in-frame sequences with V and J called. Missing clones are a known gap in these copies; in checked studies unresolved V genes cover under half, and the rest lacks a known reason. The V and J calls and clone size were taken over from that table, and D and trimming were inferred from the DNA. This sample gives 100,000 to 120,000 clones in total; around 90% of them show up just once. 1.5% to 2% of the sample lies in the top ten.

The sequenced material came from PBMCs. The chain employs TRBV11-2 and TRBJ1-1, and the D gene may be TRBD1, 6 bases matching. The sequence was collected from a woman aged 18-29 years in good health and CMV-seronegative. The CDR3 region has the sequence CASSSGRSGAMNTEAFF. The bases are TGTGCCAGCAGCTCCGGGAGGTCGGGGGCAATGAACACTGAAGCTTTCTTT.